The following is a TCR beta chain sequence with its context. The source of the sample is a study of blood T cell repertoires in COVID-19. The data were produced by immunoSEQ multiplex PCR, yet TCRdb's version contains in-frame clones alone and is incomplete. The profile shows 280,000 or so clones, around 90% of them singletons. The ends were cut back, 5 bases at V and 4 bases at J, with 25 bases in the middle. Per the germline V gene, CDR1 is SGHAT and CDR2 is FQNNGV. This CDR3 region has 18 residues. The origin of this receptor is a man younger than 35 with active or convalescent COVID-19. The genes are TRBV11-2 and TRBJ2-3; D is uncertain. Source material: peripheral blood. The DNA for the CDR3 is TGTGCCAGCAGCCTAAAGTACGATATTACGCACCTGGCAGATACGCAGTATTTT. Amino acid sequence: CASSLKYDITHLADTQYF.